This record concerns one T cell receptor (beta chain) sequence. What antigen it recognizes has not been identified. No base quality information exists; no much larger clone differs at one position. Moderately to severely active disease, a Clinical Activity Score of at least 3, a NOSPECS grade of at least 4, and a duration under 3 months were present in ophthalmopathy patients. Any patient with an uncontrolled infection, another autoimmune disease, pregnancy or lactation was excluded. Clinical symptoms, serum thyroxine and TRAb, thyroid ultrasound, and orbital computed tomography formed the basis for the diagnoses. Ficoll-Paque density gradient centrifugation was used to isolate PBMCs from approximately 10 ml of fresh peripheral blood. Total RNA was extracted using Trizol reagent, and RNA quality was assessed on an Agilent 2100 Bioanalyzer. V is pared back by 1 base and J by 7 bases, with 17 bases lying between the germline termini. The cysteine opens and the phenylalanine closes a CDR3 of 15 amino acids. This entry keeps only the CDR3 DNA: 45 bases, framed from base 1. Based on the germline V gene (reference sequence), the CDR1 and CDR2 sequences are LGHDT and YNNKEL.

Amplification of TCR beta CDR3 regions was carried out from RNA transcripts. For the first round of RT-PCR on the TCR CDR3, the HTBI primer set was used together with the Qiagen OneStep RT-PCR kit. Libraries were constructed in a second round of multiplex PCR, after which size selection and purification were performed. Libraries were sequenced paired-end with 100 bp reads on an Illumina HiSeq2000. Under the source paper's analysis protocol: SOAPnuke was used to process the raw data, removing reads that contained adapters or uncalled bases, had a mean Phred below 15, or lacked an exact match to the constant primer or identifier. COPE v1.2.5 was used to merge high-quality paired reads, and clonotypes were defined as unique nucleotide sequences. Clonotypes were aligned to IMGT TRBV, TRBD and TRBJ reference segments using MiTCR v1.1. The analysis included only V-J combinations with a frequency above 0.0001, which together covered more than 99% of the repertoires. The TCS score was defined as the ratio of F50 (clonal expansion) to E x V (chaos), calculated using BLOSUM62-based TCRdist between CDR3 peptides within each V-J. Welch's t-statistics and random forest reduced 500 to 550 V-J features to fewer than 15, which were used in a naive Bayes classifier (R e1071). TCRdb cleaned the public reads at Q25 with fastp, built clones with MiXCR and kept in-frame beta chains. For every CDR3 protein sequence, its rows merge into one entry that carries the most common genes and DNA. What appears here as the V and J calls and clone size reflects TCRdb's work, not the paper's. In this sample the table shows about 400,000 distinct CDR3 sequences, over 12% of which occur a single time. The ten largest clones take up roughly 19% of the sample.

This sample is part of a study of T cells in Graves' hyperthyroidism and ophthalmopathy (dated by TCRdb to the late 2010s). About the investigation overall: Peripheral blood samples were taken at initial diagnosis, before any treatment was given. Whether ophthalmopathy could be predicted prospectively was tested in an independent validation cohort made up of under 20 hyperthyroidism patients plus 17 patients who later progressed to ophthalmopathy. The approximately 100 discovery patients were randomly divided into training and test sets at a 7:3 ratio. In about 6 Graves' hyperthyroidism patients, the study also compared T-cell repertoires from thyroid tissue with T-cell repertoires from blood. TCR Vbeta CDR3 sequencing of 135 peripheral blood samples (over 40 ophthalmopathy, 75 to 80 hyperthyroidism and roughly 17 progressor patients) is reported in the paper. To identify distinguishing TCR V-J signatures, a discovery cohort of some 99 patients was used, comprising 43 with Graves' ophthalmopathy and approximately 57 with stable Graves' hyperthyroidism. After blood sampling, hyperthyroidism patients were treated with methimazole at a starting dose of 30 mg daily, and ophthalmopathy patients were treated with high-dose intravenous methylprednisolone.

The paper's findings and limits, for the study overall: In validation, the model predicted progression to ophthalmopathy a median of approximately 6.3 months before onset, with roughly 68% sensitivity and 72.22% specificity. Most expanded thyroid clonotypes (frequency above 0.001) were also detected in blood, a finding suggesting that blood repertoires may reflect thyroid immune responses. Ophthalmopathy was separated from stable hyperthyroidism by a 13 V-J signature model, with roughly 88% sensitivity and roughly 81% specificity obtained in cross-validation and 80%/75% obtained in testing. No statistical method was used to fix the sample size in advance, and group allocation was not hidden from the investigators.

The origin of this receptor is a woman in her fifties or sixties with Graves' ophthalmopathy. Sequencing input: blood. Recombination connected TRBV3-1 to TRBJ2-7; the best D guess is TRBD2, with 6 bases matching. The sequenced DNA: TGTGCCAGCAGCCAAGGACTAGGTAGTAGGTGGGAGCAGTACTTC. This is translated as CASSQGLGSRWEQYF.